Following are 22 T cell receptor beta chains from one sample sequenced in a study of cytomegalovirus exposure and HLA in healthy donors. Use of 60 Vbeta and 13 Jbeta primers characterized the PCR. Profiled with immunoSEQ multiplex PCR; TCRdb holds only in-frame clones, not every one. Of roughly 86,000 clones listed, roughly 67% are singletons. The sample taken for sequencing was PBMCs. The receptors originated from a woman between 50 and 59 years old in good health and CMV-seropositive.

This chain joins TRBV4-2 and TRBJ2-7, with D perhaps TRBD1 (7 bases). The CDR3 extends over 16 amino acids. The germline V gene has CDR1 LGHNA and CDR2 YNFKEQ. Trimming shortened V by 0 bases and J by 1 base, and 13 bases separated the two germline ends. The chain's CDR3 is CASSQDRRGQSYEQYF. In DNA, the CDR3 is TGTGCCAGCAGCCAAGATAGGAGGGGGCAGTCCTACGAGCAGTACTTC.

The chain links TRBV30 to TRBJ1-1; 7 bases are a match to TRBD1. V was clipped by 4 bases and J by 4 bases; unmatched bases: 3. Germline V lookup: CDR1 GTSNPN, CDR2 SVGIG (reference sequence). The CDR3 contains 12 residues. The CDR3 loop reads CAWTRTGTEAFF. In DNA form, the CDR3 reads TGTGCCTGGACCCGGACAGGCACTGAAGCTTTCTTT. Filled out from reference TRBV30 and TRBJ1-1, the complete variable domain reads SQTIHQWPATLVQPVGSPLSLECTVEGTSNPNLYWYRQAAGRGLQLLFYSVGIGQISSEVPQNLSASRPQDRQFILSSKKLLLSDSGFYLCAWTRTGTEAFFGQGTRLTVV.

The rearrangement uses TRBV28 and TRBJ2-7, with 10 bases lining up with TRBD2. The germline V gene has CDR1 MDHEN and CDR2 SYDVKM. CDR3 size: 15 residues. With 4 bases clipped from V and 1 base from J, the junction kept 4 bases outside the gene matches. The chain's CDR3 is CASSSRLAGSYEQYF. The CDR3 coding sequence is TGTGCCAGCAGTTCGAGACTAGCGGGTTCCTACGAGCAGTACTTC. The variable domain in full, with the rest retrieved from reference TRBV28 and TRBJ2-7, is DVKVTQSSRYLVKRTGEKVFLECVQDMDHENMFWYRQDPGLGLRLIYFSYDVKMKEKGDIPEGYSVSREKKERFSLILESASTNQTSMYLCASSSRLAGSYEQYFGPGTRLTVT.

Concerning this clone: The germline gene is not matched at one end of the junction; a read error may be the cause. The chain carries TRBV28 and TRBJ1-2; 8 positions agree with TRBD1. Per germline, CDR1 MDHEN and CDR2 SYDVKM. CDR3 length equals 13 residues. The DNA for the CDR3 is TGTGCCAGCAGAACTCAAAGCCCGGGACAGGAGGGCTTC. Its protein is CASRTQSPGQEGF.

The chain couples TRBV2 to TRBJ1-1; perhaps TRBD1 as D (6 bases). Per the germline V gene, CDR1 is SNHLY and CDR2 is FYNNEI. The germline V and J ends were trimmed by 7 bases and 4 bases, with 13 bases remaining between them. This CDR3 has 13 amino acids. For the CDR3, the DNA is TGTGCCAGCAATAAACAGGGTCTCACTGAAGCTTTCTTT. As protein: CASNKQGLTEAFF.

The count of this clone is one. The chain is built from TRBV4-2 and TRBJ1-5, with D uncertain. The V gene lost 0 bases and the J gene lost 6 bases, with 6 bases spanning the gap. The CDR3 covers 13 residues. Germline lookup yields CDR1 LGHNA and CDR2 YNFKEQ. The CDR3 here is CASSQDFGQPQHF. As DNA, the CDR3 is TGTGCCAGCAGCCAAGATTTCGGTCAGCCCCAGCATTTT.

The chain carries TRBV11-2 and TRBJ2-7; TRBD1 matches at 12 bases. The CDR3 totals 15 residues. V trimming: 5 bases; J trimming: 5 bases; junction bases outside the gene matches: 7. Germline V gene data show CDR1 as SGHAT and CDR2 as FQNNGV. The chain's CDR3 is CASSPGTGGFNEQYF. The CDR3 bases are TGTGCCAGCAGCCCGGGGACAGGGGGCTTCAACGAGCAGTACTTC.

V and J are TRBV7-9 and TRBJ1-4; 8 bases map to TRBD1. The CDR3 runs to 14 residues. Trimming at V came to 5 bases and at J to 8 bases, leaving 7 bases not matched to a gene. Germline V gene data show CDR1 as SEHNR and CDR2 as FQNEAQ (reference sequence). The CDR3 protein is CASSPGQVGEKLFF. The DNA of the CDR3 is TGTGCCAGCAGCCCGGGACAGGTGGGGGAAAAACTGTTTTTT.

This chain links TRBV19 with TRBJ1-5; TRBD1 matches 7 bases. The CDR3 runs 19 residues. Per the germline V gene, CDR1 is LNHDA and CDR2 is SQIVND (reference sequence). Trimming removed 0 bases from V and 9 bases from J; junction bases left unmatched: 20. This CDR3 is CASSIDLFTGQLDKGPQHF. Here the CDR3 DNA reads TGTGCCAGTAGTATAGATCTATTTACGGGACAGCTGGACAAGGGGCCCCAGCATTTT.

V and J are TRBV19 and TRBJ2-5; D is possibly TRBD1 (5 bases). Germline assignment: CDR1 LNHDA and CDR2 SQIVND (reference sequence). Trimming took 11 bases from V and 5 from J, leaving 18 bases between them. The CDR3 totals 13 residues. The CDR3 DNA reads TGTGCCGTAAGGCCAGGGTCGCAGGAGACCCAGTACTTC. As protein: CAVRPGSQETQYF.

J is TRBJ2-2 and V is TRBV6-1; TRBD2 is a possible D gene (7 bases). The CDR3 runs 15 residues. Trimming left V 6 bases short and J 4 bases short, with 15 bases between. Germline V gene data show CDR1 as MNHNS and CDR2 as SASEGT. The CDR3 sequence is CASSRGAGLTGELFF. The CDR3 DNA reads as TGTGCCAGCAGCCGGGGGGCTGGTCTCACCGGGGAGCTGTTTTTT.

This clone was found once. The CDR3 sequence is CASSLGPGGQQVLDEQFF. DNA for the CDR3: TGTGCCAGCAGCTTGGGGCCCGGGGGGCAACAGGTTCTGGATGAGCAGTTCTTC. V usage is TRBV5-4 and J usage is TRBJ2-1; D might be TRBD2 (7 bases). The V end lost 0 bases, the J end lost 8 bases, and 24 bases lay between the germline ends. This CDR3 comprises 18 residues. The germline V gene has CDR1 SGHNT and CDR2 YYREEE (reference sequence). Combining the CDR3 with reference TRBV5-4 and TRBJ2-1 gives the whole variable domain ETGVTQSPTHLIKTRGQQVTLRCSSQSGHNTVSWYQQALGQGPQFIFQYYREEENGRGNFPPRFSGLQFPNYSSELNVNALELDDSALYLCASSLGPGGQQVLDEQFFGPGTRLTVL.

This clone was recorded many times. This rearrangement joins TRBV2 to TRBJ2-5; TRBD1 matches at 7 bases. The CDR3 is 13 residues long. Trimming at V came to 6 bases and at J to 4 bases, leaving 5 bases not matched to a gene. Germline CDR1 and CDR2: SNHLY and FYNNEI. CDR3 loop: CASREGTVETQYF. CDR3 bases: TGTGCCAGCAGAGAGGGGACAGTAGAGACCCAGTACTTC.

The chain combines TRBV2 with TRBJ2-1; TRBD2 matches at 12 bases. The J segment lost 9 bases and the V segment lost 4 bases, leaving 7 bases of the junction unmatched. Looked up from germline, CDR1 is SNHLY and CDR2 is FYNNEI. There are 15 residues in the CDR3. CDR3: CASSGLAGESGEQFF. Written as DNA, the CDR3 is TGTGCCAGCAGTGGACTAGCGGGGGAATCGGGTGAGCAGTTCTTC.

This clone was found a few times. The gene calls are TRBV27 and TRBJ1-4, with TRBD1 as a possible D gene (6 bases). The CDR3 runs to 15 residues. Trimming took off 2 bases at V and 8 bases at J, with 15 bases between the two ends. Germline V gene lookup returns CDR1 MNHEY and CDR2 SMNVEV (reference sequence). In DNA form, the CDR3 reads TGTGCCAGCAGTTTAAGCCCAGGCCAGGGGGAAAAACTGTTTTTT. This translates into CASSLSPGQGEKLFF.

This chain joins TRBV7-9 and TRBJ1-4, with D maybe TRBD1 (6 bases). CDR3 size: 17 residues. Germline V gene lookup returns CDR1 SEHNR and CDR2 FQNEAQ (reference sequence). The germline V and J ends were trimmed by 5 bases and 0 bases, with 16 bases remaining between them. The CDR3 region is CASSPDQGRPTNEKLFF. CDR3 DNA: TGTGCCAGCAGCCCAGATCAGGGGCGCCCAACTAATGAAAAACTGTTTTTT.

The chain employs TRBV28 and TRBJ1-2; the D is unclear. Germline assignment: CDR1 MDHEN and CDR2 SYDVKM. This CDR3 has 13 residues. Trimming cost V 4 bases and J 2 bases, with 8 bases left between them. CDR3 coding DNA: TGTGCCAGCAGTTCCCCCTCGAACTATGGCTACACCTTC. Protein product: CASSSPSNYGYTF.

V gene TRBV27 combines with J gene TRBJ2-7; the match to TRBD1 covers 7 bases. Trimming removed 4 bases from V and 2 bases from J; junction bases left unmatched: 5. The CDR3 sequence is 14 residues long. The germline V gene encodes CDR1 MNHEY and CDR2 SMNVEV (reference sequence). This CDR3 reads CASSSWDSPYEQYF. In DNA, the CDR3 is TGTGCCAGCAGTTCCTGGGACAGTCCCTACGAGCAGTACTTC.

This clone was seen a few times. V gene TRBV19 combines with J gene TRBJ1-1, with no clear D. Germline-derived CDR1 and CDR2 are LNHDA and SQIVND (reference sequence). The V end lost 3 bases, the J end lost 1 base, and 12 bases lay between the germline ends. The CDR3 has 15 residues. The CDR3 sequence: CASSIQDIGNTEAFF. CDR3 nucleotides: TGTGCCAGTAGTATTCAAGACATCGGGAACACTGAAGCTTTCTTT.

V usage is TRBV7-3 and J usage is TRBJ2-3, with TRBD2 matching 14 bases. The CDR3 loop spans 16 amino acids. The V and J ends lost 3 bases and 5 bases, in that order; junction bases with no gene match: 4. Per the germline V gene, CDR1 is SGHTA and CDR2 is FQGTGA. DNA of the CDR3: TGTGCCAGCAGCTTGGGGACTAGCGGGGGTGAAGATACGCAGTATTTT. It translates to CASSLGTSGGEDTQYF.

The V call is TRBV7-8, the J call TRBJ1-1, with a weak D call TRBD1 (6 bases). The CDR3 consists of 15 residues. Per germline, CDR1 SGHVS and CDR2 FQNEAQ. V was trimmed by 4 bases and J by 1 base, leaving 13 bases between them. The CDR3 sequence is CASSSQGWRNTEAFF. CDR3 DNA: TGTGCCAGCAGCTCCCAGGGGTGGCGGAACACTGAAGCTTTCTTT.

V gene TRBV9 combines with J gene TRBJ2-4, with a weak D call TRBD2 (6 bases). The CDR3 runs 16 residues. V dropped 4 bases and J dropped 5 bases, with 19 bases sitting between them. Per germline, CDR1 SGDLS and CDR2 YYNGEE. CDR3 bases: TGTGCCAGCAGCTCACCCCCGGGAGACTGGGAAAACATTCAGTACTTC. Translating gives CASSSPPGDWENIQYF.